The 19 T cell receptor beta chains listed next were all sequenced from one sample in a study of blood T cell repertoires in COVID-19. The table came from immunoSEQ multiplex PCR; TCRdb's copy has only in-frame clones and leaves some out. The sample consists of roughly 250,000 clones, 83% of them appearing once. The sequenced material came from peripheral blood. These TCRs come from a human donor in a cohort sampled during active COVID-19.

Only one count was recorded for this clone. This rearrangement joins TRBV27 to TRBJ2-7; 8 bases map to TRBD1. Germline V gives CDR1 MNHEY, CDR2 SMNVEV (reference sequence). V lost 5 bases to trimming and J lost 4 bases; unmatched junction nucleotides: 7. The CDR3 is made up of 14 amino acids. The CDR3 loop is CASSRQGQEYEQYF. As DNA, the CDR3 is TGTGCCAGCAGTCGCCAGGGACAGGAGTACGAGCAGTACTTC.

The chain has TRBV18 and TRBJ2-1; D not certain. This CDR3 is built from 13 residues. Trimming cost V 1 base and J 5 bases, with 6 bases left between them. Germline V gene lookup returns CDR1 KGHSH and CDR2 LQKENI. The DNA for the CDR3 is TGTGCCAGCTCACCACTATCTCACAATGAGCAGTTCTTC. Amino acid sequence: CASSPLSHNEQFF.

V usage is TRBV5-1 and J usage is TRBJ2-3; 10 bases line up with TRBD2. V was clipped by 1 base and J by 2 bases; unmatched bases: 10. Germline CDR1 reads SGHRS; CDR2 reads YFSETQ. This CDR3 contains 18 residues. This CDR3 reads CASSLLGSGGSYTDTQYF. The CDR3 nucleotides read TGCGCCAGCAGCTTGTTAGGTAGCGGGGGGTCTTACACAGATACGCAGTATTTT.

CDR3 DNA sequence: TGTGCCAGCAGCGTAGGACTGGAAAGCTACAATGAGCAGTTCTTC. This translates into CASSVGLESYNEQFF. V and J are TRBV9 and TRBJ2-1; D not certain. The V and J ends lost 0 bases and 3 bases respectively, with 10 bases between them. This CDR3 region has 15 residues. In germline, CDR1 is SGDLS, CDR2 YYNGEE.

DNA of the CDR3: TGTGCCAGCAAGGGGAGGGCCCCCTCTGGAAACACCATATATTTT. Translation: CASKGRAPSGNTIYF. The chain carries TRBV6-4 and TRBJ1-3; D is perhaps TRBD1 (5 bases). Trimming pared 7 bases from V and 0 bases from J, leaving 13 bases between. This CDR3 spans 15 amino acids. Germline assignment: CDR1 MRHNA and CDR2 SNTAGT.

V is TRBV4-2 and J is TRBJ2-7, with TRBD1 matching over 8 bases. This CDR3 is built from 17 residues. Germline V gene data show CDR1 as LGHNA and CDR2 as YNFKEQ. V dropped 0 bases and J dropped 5; count of bases not matched to a gene: 12. In DNA form, the CDR3 reads TGTGCCAGCAGCCAAGACCAATATACGGACAGGGTCCACGAGCAGTACTTC. Translating it yields CASSQDQYTDRVHEQYF.

The chain couples TRBV27 to TRBJ1-6; D call uncertain. Per the germline V gene, CDR1 is MNHEY and CDR2 is SMNVEV (reference sequence). The CDR3 has 13 residues. The V and J ends lost 3 bases and 11 bases respectively, with 11 bases between them. The CDR3 here is CASSFARDAPLHF. The CDR3 DNA is TGTGCCAGCAGTTTTGCGAGAGATGCACCCCTCCACTTT.

The chain joins TRBV5-6 to TRBJ1-1; D ambiguous. Trimming shortened V by 1 base and J by 0 bases, and 13 bases separated the two germline ends. This CDR3 has 16 residues. CDR1 and CDR2 (germline): SGHDT, YYEEEE. CDR3 sequence: CASSLLENSMNTEAFF. The CDR3 DNA reads TGTGCCAGCAGCTTGTTAGAAAACAGCATGAACACTGAAGCTTTCTTT.

This sequence joins TRBV28 and TRBJ1-5, with D tentatively TRBD1 (6 bases). V was trimmed by 5 bases and J by 1 base, leaving 21 bases between them. CDR1 and CDR2 from the germline V gene are MDHEN and SYDVKM. The CDR3 runs 18 residues. The CDR3 here is CASSTAGQTRRSNQPQHF. The CDR3 DNA reads TGTGCCAGCAGTACCGCCGGACAGACCCGCAGGAGCAATCAGCCCCAGCATTTT. Full variable domain (remainder filled in from reference TRBV28 and TRBJ1-5): DVKVTQSSRYLVKRTGEKVFLECVQDMDHENMFWYRQDPGLGLRLIYFSYDVKMKEKGDIPEGYSVSREKKERFSLILESASTNQTSMYLCASSTAGQTRRSNQPQHFGDGTRLSIL.

The chain has TRBV19 and TRBJ2-3, with TRBD1 identical over 10 bases. Losses at the gene ends were 6 bases for V and 3 bases for J; bases not matched to a gene: 6. The CDR3 length is 15 residues. CDR1 is LNHDA, CDR2 SQIVND, per germline (reference sequence). CDR3 sequence reads: CASSGGTGVTDTQYF. DNA of the CDR3: TGTGCCAGTAGCGGCGGGACAGGGGTTACAGATACGCAGTATTTT.

This clone was counted only a few times. This chain joins TRBV10-1 and TRBJ2-5; tentatively, D is TRBD2 (5 bases). The V and J ends lost 3 bases and 4 bases respectively, with 12 bases between them. The CDR3 is made up of 14 amino acids. Germline V CDR1 and CDR2: WNHNN, SYGVQD (reference sequence). The CDR3 DNA reads as TGCGCCAGCAGTGATGCGGGCCGGGGAGAGACCCAGTACTTC. It encodes CASSDAGRGETQYF.

The chain carries TRBV10-1 and TRBJ2-3; TRBD2 might be the D (6 bases). The CDR3 spans 15 residues. Germline CDR1 and CDR2: WNHNN and SYGVQD (reference sequence). V shed 3 bases and J shed 2 bases, with 12 bases lying between them. CDR3 nucleotides: TGCGCCAGCAGTGATGACCAGCGGGTCACAGATACGCAGTATTTT. Protein: CASSDDQRVTDTQYF.

V is TRBV19 and J is TRBJ1-1; tentatively, D is TRBD1 (5 bases). Germline V gene sequence: CDR1 LNHDA, CDR2 SQIVND (reference sequence). CDR3 length: 14 amino acids. V was pared by 4 bases and J by 2 bases, with 11 bases between. CDR3 bases: TGTGCCAGTAGTAGGGGGGTAGTTAACACTGAAGCTTTCTTT. This encodes CASSRGVVNTEAFF.

The chain employs TRBV11-2 and TRBJ1-1, with D unresolved. The germline V and J ends were trimmed by 5 bases and 5 bases, with 15 bases remaining between them. CDR1 and CDR2 (germline): SGHAT, FQNNGV. The CDR3 totals 14 residues. CDR3 in amino acids: CASSPREPSTEAFF. In nucleotides, the CDR3 is TGTGCCAGCAGCCCTCGGGAGCCGAGTACTGAAGCTTTCTTT.

The V and J genes are TRBV10-1 and TRBJ2-1; 8 bases map to TRBD2. CDR1 is WNHNN, CDR2 SYGVQD, per germline (reference sequence). This CDR3 has 13 residues. With 3 bases clipped from V and 9 bases from J, the junction kept 4 bases outside the gene matches. The DNA for the CDR3 is TGCGCCAGCAGTGATCCTAGCGGGTTTGAGCAGTTCTTC. Its protein product is CASSDPSGFEQFF.

V is TRBV9 and J is TRBJ1-2; D gene unclear. This CDR3 has 13 residues. Germline V gives CDR1 SGDLS, CDR2 YYNGEE. V gave up 0 bases and J gave up 8 bases, with 11 bases separating them. The CDR3 protein is CASSVDLAGGYTF. The DNA for the CDR3 is TGTGCCAGCAGCGTAGACCTGGCGGGAGGCTACACCTTC.

The J gene is TRBJ1-5, the V gene TRBV20-1; D is ambiguous. Between the trimmed V and J ends, which lost 3 bases and 4 bases, there was a span of 13 bases. CDR1 and CDR2 (germline): DFQATT, SNEGSKA (reference sequence). This CDR3 contains 14 residues. The CDR3 region is CSASEGGGNQPQHF. CDR3 nucleotides: TGCAGTGCTAGTGAGGGTGGAGGTAATCAGCCCCAGCATTTT.

The chain uses TRBV5-1 and TRBJ1-1; D may be TRBD1 (6 bases). The V end lost 4 bases, the J end lost 1 base, and 11 bases lay between the germline ends. The V gene's germline CDR1 is SGHRS and CDR2 YFSETQ. The CDR3 consists of 14 residues. The CDR3 DNA is TGCGCCAGCAGCAGGGAGGGACAGAACACTGAAGCTTTCTTT. Its translation is CASSREGQNTEAFF.

The chain combines TRBV2 with TRBJ2-3; no clear D gene. The CDR3 contains 13 residues. V was pared by 7 bases and J by 2 bases, with 10 bases between. Germline-derived CDR1 and CDR2 are SNHLY and FYNNEI. The CDR3 coding sequence is TGTGCCAGCAATAGCCTATCCACAGATACGCAGTATTTT. This sequence encodes CASNSLSTDTQYF.